These T cell receptor beta chains were read from a single sample in a study of Ad26.COV2.S vaccination and SARS-CoV-2 variants. Here immunoSEQ multiplex PCR was the method, and the copy in TCRdb shows in-frame clones only, minus some. This sample has roughly 510,000 clones, with approximately 90% found just once. This specimen consisted of peripheral blood, obtained in a trial of Ad26.COV2.S vaccine versus placebo. The receptors derive from a person between 18 and 59 years old who received the Ad26.COV2.S COVID-19 vaccine or a placebo. CDR3s include the opening cysteine and the closing phenylalanine or tryptophan. Fields, in order: J gene, clone size, V gene, D gene, CDR3 DNA, CDR3 protein. The D gene is left open where the match is weak. The size of a clone is reported for some rows only, either as once, few or many, or as a class for expanded clones.

j_gene: TRBJ2-1
abundance: NA
v_gene: TRBV27
d_gene: NA
CDR3nt: TGTGCCAGCAGTTACGGGTACAATGAGCAGTTCTTC
CDR3aa: CASSYGYNEQFF

j_gene: TRBJ1-1
abundance: few
v_gene: TRBV6-5
d_gene: NA
CDR3nt: TGTGCCAGCAGCCGGGGATCTGAAGCTTTCTTT
CDR3aa: CASSRGSEAFF

j_gene: TRBJ2-3
abundance: NA
v_gene: TRBV28
d_gene: TRBD2
CDR3nt: TGTGCCAGCAGTCCCCCCGGAGCGGGAGTTTCGAATACGCAGTATTTT
CDR3aa: CASSPPGAGVSNTQYF

j_gene: TRBJ1-1
abundance: once
v_gene: TRBV13
d_gene: NA
CDR3nt: TGTGCCAGCAGCCTCAGGGATATGAACACTGAAGCTTTCTTT
CDR3aa: CASSLRDMNTEAFF

j_gene: TRBJ2-1
abundance: NA
v_gene: TRBV4-1
d_gene: NA
CDR3nt: TGCGCCAGCAGCCAAGGGGGGGTTGAGCAGTTCTTC
CDR3aa: CASSQGGVEQFF

j_gene: TRBJ2-1
abundance: NA
v_gene: TRBV5-4
d_gene: NA
CDR3nt: TGTGCCAGCAGCTCTACGGCACGTGATGAGCAGTTCTTC
CDR3aa: CASSSTARDEQFF

j_gene: TRBJ1-5
abundance: NA
v_gene: TRBV27
d_gene: NA
CDR3nt: TGTGCCAGTTGGGGTAGTCAGCCCCAGCATTTT
CDR3aa: CASWGSQPQHF

j_gene: TRBJ1-2
abundance: NA
v_gene: TRBV28
d_gene: TRBD1
CDR3nt: TGTGCCAGCAGTATACGACAGGGCCCCATCAGAGGCTACACCTTC
CDR3aa: CASSIRQGPIRGYTF

j_gene: TRBJ1-1
abundance: once
v_gene: TRBV5-1
d_gene: NA
CDR3nt: TGCGCCAGCAGCTTGGTTCTGGGGGAGAACACTGAAGCTTTCTTT
CDR3aa: CASSLVLGENTEAFF

j_gene: TRBJ2-2
abundance: NA
v_gene: TRBV3-1/TRBV3-2
d_gene: NA
CDR3nt: TGTGCCAGCAGCGGCGGCGGGAACACCGGGGAGCTGTTTTTT
CDR3aa: CASSGGGNTGELFF

j_gene: TRBJ2-1
abundance: NA
v_gene: TRBV19
d_gene: TRBD2
CDR3nt: TGTGCCAGTAGTGGCCGATTCCTAGCGGACATGAACAATGAGCAGTTCTTC
CDR3aa: CASSGRFLADMNNEQFF

j_gene: TRBJ2-2
abundance: NA
v_gene: TRBV19
d_gene: TRBD1
CDR3nt: TGTGCCAGTAGTATGGGGACAGTGAACACCGGGGAGCTGTTTTTT
CDR3aa: CASSMGTVNTGELFF

j_gene: TRBJ2-7
abundance: NA
v_gene: TRBV9
d_gene: NA
CDR3nt: TGTGCCAGCAGCGTAGGCAGGGACGAGCAGTACTTC
CDR3aa: CASSVGRDEQYF